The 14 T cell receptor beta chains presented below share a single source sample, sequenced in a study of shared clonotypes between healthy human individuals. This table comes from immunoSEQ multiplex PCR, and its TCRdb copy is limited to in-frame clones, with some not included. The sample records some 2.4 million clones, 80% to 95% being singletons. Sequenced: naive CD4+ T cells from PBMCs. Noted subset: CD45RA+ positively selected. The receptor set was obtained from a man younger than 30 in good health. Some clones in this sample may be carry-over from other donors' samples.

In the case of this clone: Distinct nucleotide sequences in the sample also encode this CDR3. The CDR3 DNA reads as TGTGCCAGCAGCGTACGTGGGAGCGATACCGGGGAGCTGTTTTTT. Translated, it gives CASSVRGSDTGELFF. The gene calls are TRBV9 and TRBJ2-2, with a weak D call TRBD2 (5 bases). The V end lost 1 base, the J end lost 5 bases, and 12 bases lay between the germline ends. The germline CDR1 and CDR2 sequences are SGDLS and YYNGEE. The CDR3 has 15 residues.

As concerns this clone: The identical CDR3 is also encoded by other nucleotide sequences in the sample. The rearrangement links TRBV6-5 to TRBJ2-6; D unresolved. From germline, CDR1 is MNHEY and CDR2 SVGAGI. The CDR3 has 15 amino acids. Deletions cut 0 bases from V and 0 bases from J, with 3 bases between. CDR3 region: CASSYSGSGANVLTF. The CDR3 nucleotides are TGTGCCAGCAGTTACTCCGGCTCTGGGGCCAACGTCCTGACTTTC.

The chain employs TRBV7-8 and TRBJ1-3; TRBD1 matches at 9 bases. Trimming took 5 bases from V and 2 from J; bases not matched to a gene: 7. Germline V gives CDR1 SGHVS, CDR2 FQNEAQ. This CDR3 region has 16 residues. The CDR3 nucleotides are TGTGCCAGCAGCCCACAGGGGGCCCAAGCTGGAAACACCATATATTTT. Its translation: CASSPQGAQAGNTIYF.

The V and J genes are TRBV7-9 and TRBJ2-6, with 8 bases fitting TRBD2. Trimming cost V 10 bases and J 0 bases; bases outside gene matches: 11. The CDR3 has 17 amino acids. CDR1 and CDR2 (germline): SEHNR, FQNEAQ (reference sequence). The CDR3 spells CAIPASRGGSGANVLTF. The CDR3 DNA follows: TGTGCCATCCCCGCTTCACGGGGGGGCTCTGGGGCCAACGTCCTGACTTTC.

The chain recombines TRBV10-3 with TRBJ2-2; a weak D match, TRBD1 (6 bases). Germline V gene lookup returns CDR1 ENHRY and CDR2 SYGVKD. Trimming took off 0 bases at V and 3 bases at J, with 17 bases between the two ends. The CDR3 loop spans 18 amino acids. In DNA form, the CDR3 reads TGTGCCATCAGTGAGTCGGGCGGCCCGGCAGGGGACACCGGGGAGCTGTTTTTT. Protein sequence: CAISESGGPAGDTGELFF.

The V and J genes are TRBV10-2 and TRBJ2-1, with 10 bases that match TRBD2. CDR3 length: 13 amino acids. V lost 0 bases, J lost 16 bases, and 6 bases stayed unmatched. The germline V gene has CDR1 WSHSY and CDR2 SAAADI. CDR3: CASSESRVAGGFF. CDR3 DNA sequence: TGCGCCAGCAGTGAGTCGAGAGTAGCGGGAGGTTTCTTC.

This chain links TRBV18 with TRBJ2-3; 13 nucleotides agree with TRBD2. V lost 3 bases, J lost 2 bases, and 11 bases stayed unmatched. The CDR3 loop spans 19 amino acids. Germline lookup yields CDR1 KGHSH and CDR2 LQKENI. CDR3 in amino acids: CASSPTTGTSGTNTDTQYF. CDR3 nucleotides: TGTGCCAGCTCACCGACCACCGGGACTAGCGGGACAAACACAGATACGCAGTATTTT. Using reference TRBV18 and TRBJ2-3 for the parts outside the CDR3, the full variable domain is NAGVMQNPRHLVRRRGQEARLRCSPMKGHSHVYWYRQLPEEGLKFMVYLQKENIIDESGMPKERFSAEFPKEGPSILRIQQVVRGDSAAYFCASSPTTGTSGTNTDTQYFGPGTRLTVL.

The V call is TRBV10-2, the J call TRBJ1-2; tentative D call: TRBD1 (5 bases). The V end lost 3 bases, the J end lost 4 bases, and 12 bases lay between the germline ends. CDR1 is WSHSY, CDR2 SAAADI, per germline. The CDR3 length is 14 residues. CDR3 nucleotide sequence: TGCGCCAGCAGTGACAGGGTTTTCCTCTATGGCTACACCTTC. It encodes CASSDRVFLYGYTF.

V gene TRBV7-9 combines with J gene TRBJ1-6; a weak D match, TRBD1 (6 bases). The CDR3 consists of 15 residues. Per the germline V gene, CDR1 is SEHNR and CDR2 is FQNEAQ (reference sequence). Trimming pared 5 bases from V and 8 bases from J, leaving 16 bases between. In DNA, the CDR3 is TGTGCCAGCAGCCAGGGACACGTCGGGCATTCACCCCTCCACTTT. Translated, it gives CASSQGHVGHSPLHF.

The CDR3 bases are TGCGCCAGCAGCTTAAGGGTAACCGGGACTAGCGGGATCTACAATGAGCAGTTCTTC. It translates to CASSLRVTGTSGIYNEQFF. This chain connects TRBV5-1 to TRBJ2-1; 13 bases are shared with TRBD2. From germline, CDR1 is SGHRS and CDR2 YFSETQ. The CDR3 length is 19 residues. V trimming: 2 bases; J trimming: 3 bases; junction bases outside the gene matches: 11.

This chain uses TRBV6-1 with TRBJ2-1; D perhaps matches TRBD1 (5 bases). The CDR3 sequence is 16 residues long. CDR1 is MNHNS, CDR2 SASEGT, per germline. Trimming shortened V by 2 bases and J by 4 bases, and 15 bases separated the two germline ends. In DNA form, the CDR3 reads TGTGCCAGCAGTGAAAGGTGGGGCAGTCTATACAATGAGCAGTTCTTC. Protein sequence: CASSERWGSLYNEQFF.

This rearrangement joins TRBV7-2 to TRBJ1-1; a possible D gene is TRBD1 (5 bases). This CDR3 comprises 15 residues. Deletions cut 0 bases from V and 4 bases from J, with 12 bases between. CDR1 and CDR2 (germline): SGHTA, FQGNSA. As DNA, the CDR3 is TGTGCCAGCAGCTTAGCATCCGGGGCGGGCACTGAAGCTTTCTTT. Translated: CASSLASGAGTEAFF.

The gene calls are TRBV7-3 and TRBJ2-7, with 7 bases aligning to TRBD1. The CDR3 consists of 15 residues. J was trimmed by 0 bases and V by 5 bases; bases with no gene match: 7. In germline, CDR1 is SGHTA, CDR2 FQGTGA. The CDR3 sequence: CASSPDRATSYEQYF. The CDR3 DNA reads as TGTGCCAGCAGCCCCGACAGGGCTACCTCCTACGAGCAGTACTTC.

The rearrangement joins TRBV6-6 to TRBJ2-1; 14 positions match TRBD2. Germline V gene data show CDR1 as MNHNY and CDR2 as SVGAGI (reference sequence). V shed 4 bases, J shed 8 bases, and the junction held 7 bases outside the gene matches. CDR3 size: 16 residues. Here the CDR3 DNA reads TGTGCCAGCAGTTCCGGGACTAGCGGGAGTAACTATGAGCAGTTCTTC. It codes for CASSSGTSGSNYEQFF.